Following are 30 T cell receptor beta chains from one sample sequenced in a study of blood T cell repertoires in COVID-19. Here immunoSEQ multiplex PCR was the method, and the copy in TCRdb shows in-frame clones only, minus some. The sample consists of around 78,000 clones, 86% of them appearing once. Sample: peripheral blood. The receptors were gathered from a man between 70 and 80 years old with active or convalescent COVID-19.

This clone appeared a few times. The V gene is TRBV5-1, the J gene TRBJ2-1; D is possibly TRBD1 (6 bases). Germline CDR1 reads SGHRS; CDR2 reads YFSETQ. The CDR3 is 16 amino acids. Deletions cut 1 base from V and 0 bases from J, with 11 bases between. This CDR3 reads CASSLRPRGSYNEQFF. The CDR3 DNA reads as TGCGCCAGCAGCTTGAGGCCCAGGGGCTCCTACAATGAGCAGTTCTTC.

The chain links TRBV12-3 or TRBV12-4 to TRBJ1-1; D call uncertain. The CDR3 loop spans 11 amino acids. V lost 7 bases and J 7 bases, leaving 10 bases between the germline ends. DNA for the CDR3: TGTGCCAGCACCTCAGGAAGTGAAGCTTTCTTT. This encodes CASTSGSEAFF.

The CDR3 loop reads CASSQTILLGGYTF. CDR3 nucleotide sequence: TGTGCCAGCAGCCAGACTATCCTCTTAGGCGGCTACACCTTC. The chain employs TRBV4-2 and TRBJ1-2, with D unresolved. The germline V gene has CDR1 LGHNA and CDR2 YNFKEQ. V lost 3 bases, J lost 8 bases, and 16 bases lay in between. The CDR3 is made up of 14 amino acids.

The CDR3 is CASSLVGGENEKLFF. For the CDR3, the DNA is TGCGCCAGCAGCTTGGTAGGAGGCGAGAATGAAAAACTGTTTTTT. This chain connects TRBV5-1 to TRBJ1-4; D not certain. Germline V gives CDR1 SGHRS, CDR2 YFSETQ. The CDR3 runs to 15 residues. Trimming took off 0 bases at V and 5 bases at J, with 11 bases between the two ends.

The genes are TRBV12-3 or TRBV12-4 and TRBJ2-7; D is uncertain. CDR3 length: 12 residues. The V and J ends lost 6 bases and 4 bases respectively, with 10 bases between them. The CDR3 sequence: CASSPSRYEQYF. The DNA of the CDR3 is TGTGCCAGCAGCCCTTCTAGATACGAGCAGTACTTC.

V gene TRBV28 combines with J gene TRBJ1-5, with D tentatively TRBD1 (6 bases). Germline loops: CDR1 MDHEN, CDR2 SYDVKM. The CDR3 runs to 15 residues. The ends were cut back, 6 bases at V and 6 bases at J, with 18 bases in the middle. The CDR3 nucleotides read TGTGCCAGCAGAAAATCATTTCAGGGGCTTCAGCCCCAGCATTTT. It encodes CASRKSFQGLQPQHF.

This clone appeared a single time. V is TRBV5-1 and J is TRBJ2-3, with 7 bases fitting TRBD1. The CDR3 sequence is 15 residues long. The germline V gene encodes CDR1 SGHRS and CDR2 YFSETQ. The trim removed 0 bases at V and 3 bases at J, leaving 4 bases unmatched. CDR3 region: CASSLGVGQTDTQYF. CDR3 coding DNA: TGCGCCAGCAGCTTGGGCGTGGGACAGACAGATACGCAGTATTTT.

This clone is a singleton in its sample. The rearrangement uses TRBV30 and TRBJ2-7; 10 nucleotides line up with TRBD2. The length of the CDR3 is 14 residues. Germline V CDR1 and CDR2: GTSNPN, SVGIG (reference sequence). V shed 5 bases, J shed 0 bases, and the junction held 4 bases outside the gene matches. CDR3 in amino acids: CAWGTSVSSYEQYF. CDR3 bases: TGTGCCTGGGGGACTAGCGTTAGCTCCTACGAGCAGTACTTC.

This clone has only one observation. The chain joins TRBV28 to TRBJ2-1, with 13 positions matching TRBD2. The CDR3 runs 13 residues. Germline CDR1 is MDHEN and CDR2 is SYDVKM. V shed 6 bases and J 13 bases; nucleotides not matched to a gene: 6. CDR3 nucleotide sequence: TGTGCCAGCAGCCCGGGACTAGCGGGACTCCAGTTCTTC. Protein: CASSPGLAGLQFF. The complete variable domain, with remaining parts taken from reference TRBV28 and TRBJ2-1, reads DVKVTQSSRYLVKRTGEKVFLECVQDMDHENMFWYRQDPGLGLRLIYFSYDVKMKEKGDIPEGYSVSREKKERFSLILESASTNQTSMYLCASSPGLAGLQFFGPGTRLTVL.

Here the CDR3 DNA reads TGCGCCAGCAGCTTGGATGGGGGGGAGAACACTGAAGCTTTCTTT. Amino acid sequence: CASSLDGGENTEAFF. The chain has TRBV5-1 and TRBJ1-1, with D possibly matching TRBD1 (5 bases). Germline V gene sequence: CDR1 SGHRS, CDR2 YFSETQ. V lost 0 bases and J lost 1, with 10 bases in between. The CDR3 consists of 15 residues.

The V gene is TRBV27, the J gene TRBJ2-1, with D possibly being TRBD2 (6 bases). With 6 bases removed from V and 12 bases from J, the gap between germline ends came to 24 bases. This CDR3 has 15 amino acids. Germline V lookup: CDR1 MNHEY, CDR2 SMNVEV (reference sequence). The DNA of the CDR3 is TGTGCCAGCAGCGCTGCCGCGGGGCCCGGGGTTTTGCAGTTCTTC. Encoded protein: CASSAAAGPGVLQFF.

The V and J genes are TRBV6-6 and TRBJ1-6; possibly TRBD1 for D (5 bases). The CDR3 is 12 amino acids. Trimming left V 6 bases short and J 14 bases short, with 14 bases between. CDR1 is MNHNY and CDR2 is SVGAGI in the germline V gene (reference sequence). Written as DNA, the CDR3 is TGTGCCAGCAGACCATCAGGGTTGACCCTCCACTTT. It encodes CASRPSGLTLHF.

The rearrangement links TRBV4-3 to TRBJ2-3; 9 nucleotides match TRBD2. Germline CDR1 reads LGHNA; CDR2 reads YSLEER. The CDR3 is made up of 14 amino acids. J was trimmed by 4 bases and V by 4 bases; bases with no gene match: 3. The CDR3 sequence is CASSRRTSADTQYF. CDR3 nucleotides: TGCGCCAGCAGCCGCAGGACTAGCGCAGATACGCAGTATTTT.

There are a few counts of this clone. The J gene is TRBJ2-7, the V gene TRBV19; 9 bases match TRBD1. The trim removed 3 bases at V and 0 bases at J, leaving 6 bases unmatched. This CDR3 spans 16 amino acids. The V gene's germline CDR1 is LNHDA and CDR2 SQIVND (reference sequence). CDR3 bases: TGTGCCAGTAGTATCCGAATACAGGGGGCCTCCTACGAGCAGTACTTC. Translated: CASSIRIQGASYEQYF.

The chain links TRBV15 to TRBJ2-5, with D maybe TRBD1 (6 bases). Deletions cut 3 bases from V and 8 bases from J, with 19 bases between. The CDR3 is 15 amino acids. CDR1 is LNHNV and CDR2 is YYDKDF in the germline V gene (reference sequence). CDR3 sequence reads: CATSSPGHPRGTQYF. CDR3 nucleotide sequence: TGTGCCACCAGCAGCCCGGGACACCCCCGGGGAACCCAGTACTTC.

The chain combines TRBV4-3 with TRBJ1-5; the match to TRBD1 covers 9 bases. The CDR3 sequence is 16 residues long. Germline values: CDR1 LGHNA, CDR2 YSLEER. The V segment lost 0 bases and the J segment 7 bases; nucleotides outside the gene matches: 7. CDR3 residues: CASSQERGTGRQPQHF. The CDR3 DNA reads as TGCGCCAGCAGCCAAGAAAGAGGGACAGGGCGGCAGCCCCAGCATTTT.

This clone showed up just a few times. CDR3 amino acids: CASSIYRNTEAFF. In nucleotides, the CDR3 is TGTGCCAGTAGTATATATAGGAACACTGAAGCTTTCTTT. The V and J genes are TRBV19 and TRBJ1-1, with D hard to call. This CDR3 is built from 13 residues. The V end lost 2 bases, the J end lost 1 base, and 5 bases lay between the germline ends. Germline CDR1 reads LNHDA; CDR2 reads SQIVND (reference sequence).

The J gene is TRBJ2-5, the V gene TRBV10-3; TRBD2 is a possible D gene (5 bases). There are 13 residues in the CDR3. From germline, CDR1 is ENHRY and CDR2 SYGVKD. V shed 8 bases and J shed 5 bases, with 15 bases lying between them. The CDR3 coding sequence is TGTGCCATCTCCGCGGGTAGGGAGGAGACCCAGTACTTC. It codes for CAISAGREETQYF.

The chain uses TRBV24-1 and TRBJ2-5; D is ambiguous. Germline V gene data show CDR1 as KGHDR and CDR2 as SFDVKD. Trimming pared 3 bases from V and 1 base from J, leaving 11 bases between. The CDR3 has 15 amino acids. The CDR3 loop is CATSDGGTSQETQYF. As DNA, the CDR3 is TGTGCCACCAGTGATGGCGGAACAAGCCAAGAGACCCAGTACTTC.

J is TRBJ2-7 and V is TRBV5-6; D is undetermined. With 2 bases removed from V and 6 bases from J, the gap between germline ends came to 6 bases. Germline values: CDR1 SGHDT, CDR2 YYEEEE. CDR3 length equals 11 residues. This CDR3 reads CASSLNSEQYF. The CDR3 DNA sequence: TGTGCCAGCAGCTTAAACTCCGAGCAGTACTTC.

The V and J genes are TRBV27 and TRBJ1-3; 7 nucleotides align to TRBD1. The CDR3 has 14 residues. Trimming cost V 8 bases and J 0 bases; bases outside gene matches: 4. Germline CDR1 reads MNHEY; CDR2 reads SMNVEV (reference sequence). CDR3 nucleotides: TGTGCCAGCTGGGACAGCCTCTCTGGAAACACCATATATTTT. Amino acid sequence: CASWDSLSGNTIYF.

V is TRBV11-2 and J is TRBJ2-7, with 8 nucleotides matching TRBD1. V gave up 3 bases and J gave up 0 bases; unmatched junction bases: 1. This CDR3 region has 14 residues. Per the germline V gene, CDR1 is SGHAT and CDR2 is FQNNGV. The CDR3 spells CASSFTGGSYEQYF. The CDR3 DNA reads as TGTGCCAGCAGCTTCACAGGGGGCTCCTACGAGCAGTACTTC.

This clone came up a few times. CDR3 DNA: TGTGCCAGTAGGGACAGGCCGAACACTGAAGCTTTCTTT. Translation gives CASRDRPNTEAFF. V gene TRBV19 combines with J gene TRBJ1-1; 7 bases are a match to TRBD1. The CDR3 has 13 residues. Germline values: CDR1 LNHDA, CDR2 SQIVND (reference sequence). The V gene end was trimmed by 6 bases and the J gene end by 1 base; junction bases not matched to a gene: 2.

With regard to this clone: Compared with germline, one end of the junction differs, possibly owing to a read error. The CDR3 here is CASSERKDYGYTF. In DNA form, the CDR3 reads TGTGCCAGCAGTGAAAGGAAGGACTACGGCTACACCTTC. The V gene is TRBV6-1, the J gene TRBJ1-2, with D hard to call. Germline assignment: CDR1 MNHNS and CDR2 SASEGT. This CDR3 contains 13 residues.

The chain combines TRBV27 with TRBJ1-1; 7 bases align to TRBD1. The CDR3 loop spans 16 amino acids. From germline, CDR1 is MNHEY and CDR2 SMNVEV (reference sequence). Unmatched junction bases numbered 14, after V lost 6 bases and J lost 4 bases. CDR3 in amino acids: CASRNLGAGGITEAFF. The DNA for the CDR3 is TGTGCCAGCAGGAATTTGGGGGCAGGGGGTATCACTGAAGCTTTCTTT.

The chain combines TRBV7-9 with TRBJ1-2; the match to TRBD1 covers 7 bases. Germline V gene sequence: CDR1 SEHNR, CDR2 FQNEAQ (reference sequence). The CDR3 runs to 16 residues. J was trimmed by 4 bases and V by 6 bases; bases with no gene match: 14. The CDR3 DNA follows: TGTGCCAGCAGGGGTACCGGGACAGTTTCAGGCTATGGCTACACCTTC. Its protein is CASRGTGTVSGYGYTF.

V is TRBV10-3 and J is TRBJ1-1; 7 nucleotides match TRBD1. CDR3 length: 15 residues. The junction had 6 bases not matched to a gene; V was cut back by 4 bases and J by 1 base. Germline CDR1 ENHRY, CDR2 SYGVKD. CDR3 DNA sequence: TGTGCCATCAGTGGGGGACAGCAGGAGAACACTGAAGCTTTCTTT. This sequence encodes CAISGGQQENTEAFF.

The CDR3 loop reads CASHPWGETDTQYF. CDR3 DNA: TGTGCCAGCCACCCGTGGGGGGAGACAGATACGCAGTATTTT. This rearrangement joins TRBV28 to TRBJ2-3; TRBD2 might be the D (6 bases). The V end lost 8 bases, the J end lost 3 bases, and 15 bases lay between the germline ends. Germline V CDR1 and CDR2: MDHEN, SYDVKM. The CDR3 sequence is 14 residues long. Full variable domain (rest looked up from reference TRBV28 and TRBJ2-3): DVKVTQSSRYLVKRTGEKVFLECVQDMDHENMFWYRQDPGLGLRLIYFSYDVKMKEKGDIPEGYSVSREKKERFSLILESASTNQTSMYLCASHPWGETDTQYFGPGTRLTVL.

The J gene is TRBJ1-3, the V gene TRBV11-1, with D perhaps TRBD1 (6 bases). The CDR3 is 16 amino acids. Between the trimmed V and J ends, which lost 5 bases and 4 bases, there was a span of 18 bases. Per germline, CDR1 SGHAT and CDR2 FQDESV (reference sequence). CDR3 residues: CASSLMGGAGGNTIYF. The CDR3 bases are TGTGCCAGCAGCCTAATGGGGGGGGCCGGCGGAAACACCATATATTTT.

The chain couples TRBV9 to TRBJ2-2, with TRBD2 as a possible D gene (5 bases). Germline assignment: CDR1 SGDLS and CDR2 YYNGEE. The CDR3 contains 14 residues. Trimming removed 6 bases from V and 0 bases from J, with 9 bases in between. CDR3 residues: CASKRDPNTGELFF. DNA for the CDR3: TGTGCCAGCAAACGGGATCCGAACACCGGGGAGCTGTTTTTT.